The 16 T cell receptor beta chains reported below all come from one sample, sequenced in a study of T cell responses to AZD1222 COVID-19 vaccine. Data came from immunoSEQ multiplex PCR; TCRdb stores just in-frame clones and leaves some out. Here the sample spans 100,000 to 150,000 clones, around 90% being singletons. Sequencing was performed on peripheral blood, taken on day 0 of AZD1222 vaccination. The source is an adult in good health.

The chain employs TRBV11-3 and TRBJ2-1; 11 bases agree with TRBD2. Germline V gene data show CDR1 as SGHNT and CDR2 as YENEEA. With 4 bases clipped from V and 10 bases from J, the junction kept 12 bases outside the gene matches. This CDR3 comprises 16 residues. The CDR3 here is CASSSRSGSGGEEQFF. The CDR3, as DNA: TGTGCCAGCAGCTCCCGTTCGGGTAGCGGGGGGGAGGAGCAGTTCTTC.

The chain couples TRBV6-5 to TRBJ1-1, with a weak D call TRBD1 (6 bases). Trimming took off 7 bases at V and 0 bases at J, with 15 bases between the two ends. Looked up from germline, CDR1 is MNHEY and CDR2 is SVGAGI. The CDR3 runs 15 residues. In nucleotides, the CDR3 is TGTGCCAGCACTGGGTCCGGGGGGCTGAACACTGAAGCTTTCTTT. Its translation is CASTGSGGLNTEAFF.

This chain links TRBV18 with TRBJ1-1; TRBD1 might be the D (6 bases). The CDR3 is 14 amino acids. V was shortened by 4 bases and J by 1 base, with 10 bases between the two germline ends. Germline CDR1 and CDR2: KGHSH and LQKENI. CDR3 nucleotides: TGTGCCAGCTCACAAGGGACAAGGAACACTGAAGCTTTCTTT. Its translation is CASSQGTRNTEAFF.

CDR3 nucleotide sequence: TGTGCCAGCAGCCAAGATGGGCAGGATTGGTGCAATCAGCCCCAGCATTTT. This gives the protein CASSQDGQDWCNQPQHF. The V and J genes are TRBV3-1 (or the pseudogene TRBV3-2) and TRBJ1-5; D uncertain. The CDR3 length is 17 residues. Trimming removed 0 bases from V and 2 bases from J, with 14 bases in between. Germline V gene sequence: CDR1 LGHDT, CDR2 YNNKEL (reference sequence).

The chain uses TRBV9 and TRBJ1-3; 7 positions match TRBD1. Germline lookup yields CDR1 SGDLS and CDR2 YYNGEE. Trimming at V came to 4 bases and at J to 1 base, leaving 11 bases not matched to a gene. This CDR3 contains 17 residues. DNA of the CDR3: TGTGCCAGCAGCTCGAACCTACAGGGGACATCTGGAAACACCATATATTTT. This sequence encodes CASSSNLQGTSGNTIYF.

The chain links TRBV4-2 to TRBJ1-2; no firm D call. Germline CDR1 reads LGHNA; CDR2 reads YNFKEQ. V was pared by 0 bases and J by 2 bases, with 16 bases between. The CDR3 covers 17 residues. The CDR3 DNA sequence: TGTGCCAGCAGCCAAGATTGGAACACTGGGGTAAACTATGGCTACACCTTC. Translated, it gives CASSQDWNTGVNYGYTF.

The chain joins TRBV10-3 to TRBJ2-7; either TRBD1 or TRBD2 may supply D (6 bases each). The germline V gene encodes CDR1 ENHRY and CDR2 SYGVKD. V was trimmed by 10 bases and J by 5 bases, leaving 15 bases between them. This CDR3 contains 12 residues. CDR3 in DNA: TGTGCCAGCGGGACACCCTTGGACGAGCAGTACTTC. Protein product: CASGTPLDEQYF.

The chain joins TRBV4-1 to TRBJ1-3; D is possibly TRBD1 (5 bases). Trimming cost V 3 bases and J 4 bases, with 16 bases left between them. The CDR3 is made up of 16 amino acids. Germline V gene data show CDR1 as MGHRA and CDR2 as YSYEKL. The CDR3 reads CASSHVGGARGNTIYF. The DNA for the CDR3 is TGCGCCAGCAGCCACGTCGGCGGGGCAAGAGGAAACACCATATATTTT.

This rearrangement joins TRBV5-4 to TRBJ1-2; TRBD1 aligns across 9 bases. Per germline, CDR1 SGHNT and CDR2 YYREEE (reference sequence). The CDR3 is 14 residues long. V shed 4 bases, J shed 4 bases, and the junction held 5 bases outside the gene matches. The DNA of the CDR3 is TGTGCCAGCAGCGCGGACAGGGGTGGCTATGGCTACACCTTC. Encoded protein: CASSADRGGYGYTF.

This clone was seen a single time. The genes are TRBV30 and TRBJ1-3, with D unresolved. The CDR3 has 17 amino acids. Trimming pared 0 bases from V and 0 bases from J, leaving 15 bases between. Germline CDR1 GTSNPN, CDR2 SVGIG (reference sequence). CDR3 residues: CAWSVGLSRISGNTIYF. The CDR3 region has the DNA TGTGCCTGGAGTGTAGGGCTCAGTAGGATCTCTGGAAACACCATATATTTT. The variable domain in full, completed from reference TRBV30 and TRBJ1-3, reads SQTIHQWPATLVQPVGSPLSLECTVEGTSNPNLYWYRQAAGRGLQLLFYSVGIGQISSEVPQNLSASRPQDRQFILSSKKLLLSDSGFYLCAWSVGLSRISGNTIYFGEGSWLTVV.

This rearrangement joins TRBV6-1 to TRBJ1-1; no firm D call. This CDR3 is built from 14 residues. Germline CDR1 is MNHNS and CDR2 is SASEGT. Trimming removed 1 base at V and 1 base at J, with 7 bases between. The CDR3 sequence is CASSEGGANTEAFF. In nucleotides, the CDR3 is TGTGCCAGCAGTGAAGGGGGAGCGAACACTGAAGCTTTCTTT.

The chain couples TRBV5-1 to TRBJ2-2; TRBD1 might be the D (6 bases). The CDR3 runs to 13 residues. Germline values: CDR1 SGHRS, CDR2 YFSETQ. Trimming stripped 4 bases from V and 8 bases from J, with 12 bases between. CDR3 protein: CASSNRESGELFF. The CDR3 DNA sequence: TGCGCCAGCAGCAACAGGGAATCTGGGGAGCTGTTTTTT.

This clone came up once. CDR3 coding DNA: TGTGCCACCAGTGCCAATGGGGGGGGAGAGACCCAGTACTTC. This encodes CATSANGGGETQYF. This chain connects TRBV24-1 to TRBJ2-5; 7 bases match TRBD2. Trimming took 5 bases from V and 4 from J; bases not matched to a gene: 6. Germline CDR1 and CDR2: KGHDR and SFDVKD. This CDR3 comprises 14 residues.

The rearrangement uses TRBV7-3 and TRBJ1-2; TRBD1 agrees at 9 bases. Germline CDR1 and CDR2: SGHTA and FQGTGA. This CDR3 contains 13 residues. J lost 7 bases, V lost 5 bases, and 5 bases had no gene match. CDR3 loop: CASSATGGSGYTF. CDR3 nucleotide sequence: TGTGCCAGCAGCGCGACAGGGGGATCTGGCTACACCTTC.

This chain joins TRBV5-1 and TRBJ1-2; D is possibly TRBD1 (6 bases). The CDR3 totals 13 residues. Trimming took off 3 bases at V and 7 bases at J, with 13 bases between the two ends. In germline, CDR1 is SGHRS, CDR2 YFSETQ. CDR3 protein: CASSSGARGGYTF. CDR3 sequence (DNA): TGCGCCAGCAGCTCGGGGGCGCGTGGTGGCTACACCTTC.

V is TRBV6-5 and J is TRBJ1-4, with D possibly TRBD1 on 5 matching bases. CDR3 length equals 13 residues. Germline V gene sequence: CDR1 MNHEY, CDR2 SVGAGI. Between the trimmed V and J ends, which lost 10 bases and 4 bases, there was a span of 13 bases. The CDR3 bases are TGTGCCACCTCGGGAGGGGATAATGAAAAACTGTTTTTT. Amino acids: CATSGGDNEKLFF.